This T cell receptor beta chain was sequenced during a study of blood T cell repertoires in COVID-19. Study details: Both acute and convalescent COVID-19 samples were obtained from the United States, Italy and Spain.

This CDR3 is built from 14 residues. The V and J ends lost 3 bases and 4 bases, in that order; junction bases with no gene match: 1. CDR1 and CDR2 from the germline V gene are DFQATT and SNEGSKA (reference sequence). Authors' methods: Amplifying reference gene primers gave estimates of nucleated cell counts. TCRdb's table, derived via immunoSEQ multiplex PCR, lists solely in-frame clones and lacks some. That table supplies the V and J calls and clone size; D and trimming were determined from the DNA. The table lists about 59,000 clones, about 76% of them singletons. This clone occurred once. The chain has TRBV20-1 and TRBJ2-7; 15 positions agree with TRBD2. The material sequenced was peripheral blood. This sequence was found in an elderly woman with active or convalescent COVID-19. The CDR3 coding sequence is TGCAGTGCTAGTGGGACTAGCGGGGGGTACGAGCAGTACTTC. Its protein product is CSASGTSGGYEQYF.